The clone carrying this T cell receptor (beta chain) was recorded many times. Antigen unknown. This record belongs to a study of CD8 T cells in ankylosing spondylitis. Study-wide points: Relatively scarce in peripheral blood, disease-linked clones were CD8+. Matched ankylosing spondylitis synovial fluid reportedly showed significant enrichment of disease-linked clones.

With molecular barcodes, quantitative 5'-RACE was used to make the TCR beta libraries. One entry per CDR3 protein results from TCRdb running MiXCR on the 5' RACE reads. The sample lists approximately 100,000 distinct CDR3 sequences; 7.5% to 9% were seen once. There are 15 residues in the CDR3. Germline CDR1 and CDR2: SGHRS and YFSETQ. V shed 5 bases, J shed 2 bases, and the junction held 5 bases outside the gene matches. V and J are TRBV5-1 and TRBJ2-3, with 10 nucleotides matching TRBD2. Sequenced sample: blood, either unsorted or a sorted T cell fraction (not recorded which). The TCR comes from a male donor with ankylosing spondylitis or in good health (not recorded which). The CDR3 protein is CASRGGLAVTDTQYF. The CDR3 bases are TGCGCCAGCAGGGGCGGACTAGCGGTCACAGATACGCAGTATTTT.